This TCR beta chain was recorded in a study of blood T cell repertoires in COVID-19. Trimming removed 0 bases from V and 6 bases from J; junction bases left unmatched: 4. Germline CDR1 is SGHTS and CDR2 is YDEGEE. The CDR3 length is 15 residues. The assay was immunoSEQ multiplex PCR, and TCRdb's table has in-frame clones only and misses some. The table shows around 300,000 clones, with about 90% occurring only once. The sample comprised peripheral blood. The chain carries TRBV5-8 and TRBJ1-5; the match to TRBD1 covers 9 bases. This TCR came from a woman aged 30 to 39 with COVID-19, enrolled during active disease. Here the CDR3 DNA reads TGTGCCAGCAGCTTGGTGGGACAGGGAAGTCAGCCCCAGCATTTT. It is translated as CASSLVGQGSQPQHF.